This T cell receptor (beta chain) was sequenced in a study of blood T cell repertoires in COVID-19. About the research overall: Donors in the United States, Italy and Spain gave samples during acute or convalescent COVID-19.

Per the original methods: Reference gene primers were amplified, and this amplification served to estimate nucleated cell counts. Here immunoSEQ multiplex PCR was the method, and the copy in TCRdb shows in-frame clones only, minus some. V, J and clone size derive from that table, while D and trimming were established from the DNA sequence. The table lists 170,000 or so clones, approximately 80% of them singletons, with under 3% in the top ten. This TCR came from an older woman with acute or convalescent COVID-19. Sequencing used peripheral blood.

CDR3 loop: CSANAGGNTEAFF. Here the CDR3 DNA reads TGCAGCGCCAACGCGGGAGGAAACACTGAAGCTTTCTTT. This chain joins TRBV29-1 and TRBJ1-1; D gene uncertain. Germline V CDR1 and CDR2: SQVTM, ANQGSEA. Trimming took off 7 bases at V and 2 bases at J, with 14 bases between the two ends. This CDR3 is built from 13 residues.